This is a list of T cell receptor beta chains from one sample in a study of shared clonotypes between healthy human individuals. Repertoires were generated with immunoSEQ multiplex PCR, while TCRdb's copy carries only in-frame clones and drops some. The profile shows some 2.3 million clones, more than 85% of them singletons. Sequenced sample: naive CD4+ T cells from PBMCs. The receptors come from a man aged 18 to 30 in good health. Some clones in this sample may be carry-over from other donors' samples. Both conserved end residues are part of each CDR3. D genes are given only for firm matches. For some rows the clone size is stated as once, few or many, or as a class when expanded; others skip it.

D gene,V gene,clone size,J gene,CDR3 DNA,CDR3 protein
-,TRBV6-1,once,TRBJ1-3,TGTGCCAGTACAGTTGGGGGCTCTGGAAACACCATATATTTT,CASTVGGSGNTIYF
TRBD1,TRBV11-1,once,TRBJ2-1,TGTGCCAGCAGCTTAGGCACAGGACAGGCGTATGAGCAGTTCTTC,CASSLGTGQAYEQFF
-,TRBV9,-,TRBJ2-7,TGTGCCAGCAGCGTGGGGACTCCTCTCGACTCCTACGAGCAGTACTTC,CASSVGTPLDSYEQYF
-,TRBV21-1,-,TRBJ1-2,TGTGCCAGCAGCAAAGGGACAGTTCTTTATGGCTACACCTTC,CASSKGTVLYGYTF
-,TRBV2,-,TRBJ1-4,TGTGCCAGTATAGGGCAGCCAACTAATGAAAAACTGTTTTTT,CASIGQPTNEKLFF
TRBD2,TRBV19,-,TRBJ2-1,TGTGCCAGCCGACGATCGGGGCGGGAGTTAGCCAATGAGCAGTTCTTC,CASRRSGRELANEQFF
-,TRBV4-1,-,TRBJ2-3,TGCGCCAGCAGCCAAGATGGGAGTACAGATACGCAGTATTTT,CASSQDGSTDTQYF
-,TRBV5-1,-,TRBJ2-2,TGCGCCAGCAGCTTGGGGCTTAGCCTGAACACCGGGGAGCTGTTTTTT,CASSLGLSLNTGELFF
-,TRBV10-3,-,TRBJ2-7,TGTGCCATCAGTGAGGCGAGGGGCAGCTCTCCTCACGAGCAGTACTTC,CAISEARGSSPHEQYF
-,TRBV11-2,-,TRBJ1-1,TGTGCCAGCAGCTTTACCCTTCACGGGAACACTGAAGCTTTCTTT,CASSFTLHGNTEAFF
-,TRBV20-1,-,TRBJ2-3,TGCAGTCCTCTCGGAGTAGATACGCAGTATTTT,CSPLGVDTQYF
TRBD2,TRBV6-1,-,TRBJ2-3,TGTGCCAGCAGTGAAAGTTACACGGGACTAGCGGGAGGAACAGATACGCAGTATTTT,CASSESYTGLAGGTDTQYF
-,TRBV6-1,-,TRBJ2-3,TGTGCCAGCTGCCTGAGGGGGATTGGACCAGATACGCAGTATTTT,CASCLRGIGPDTQYF
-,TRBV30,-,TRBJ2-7,TGTGCCTGGGGGATGGGAGGCGGGAACCAATACGAGCAGTACTTC,CAWGMGGGNQYEQYF
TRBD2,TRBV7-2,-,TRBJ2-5,TGTGCCAGCAGCTCCGTTGGGACTACCAAAGAGACCCAGTACTTC,CASSSVGTTKETQYF
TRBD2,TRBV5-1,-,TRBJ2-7,TGCGCCAGCAGAATCGCGGGAGAGGGCGAGCAGTACTTC,CASRIAGEGEQYF
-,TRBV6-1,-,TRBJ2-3,TGTGCCAGCAGTGAAGAAAGCACAGATACGCAGTATTTT,CASSEESTDTQYF
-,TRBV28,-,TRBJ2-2,TGTGCCAGCAGTATTCCAACTAGCAACAGCGGGGAGCTGTTTTTT,CASSIPTSNSGELFF
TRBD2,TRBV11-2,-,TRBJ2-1,TGTGCCAGCAGCTTAGTCTTAGCGGGGAGAATCAATGAGCAGTTCTTC,CASSLVLAGRINEQFF
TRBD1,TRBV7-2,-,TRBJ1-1,TGTGCCAGCAGCCCGGCGACAGGGGTCTTCACTGAAGCTTTCTTT,CASSPATGVFTEAFF
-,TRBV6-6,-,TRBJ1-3,TGTGCCAGCAGCACCGGACAGACCTCTGGAAACACCATATATTTT,CASSTGQTSGNTIYF
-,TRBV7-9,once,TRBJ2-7,TGTGCCAGCAGCTGGGTGAATAAAGGACCGGCCGGCGAGCAGTACTTC,CASSWVNKGPAGEQYF
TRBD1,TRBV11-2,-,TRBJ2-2,TGTGCCAGCAGCTTTTCAGGGGGCCCCGGGGAGCTGTTTTTT,CASSFSGGPGELFF
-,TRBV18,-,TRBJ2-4,TGTGCCAGCTCTCCCCAGCAGGGGGCCAAAAACATTCAGTACTTC,CASSPQQGAKNIQYF
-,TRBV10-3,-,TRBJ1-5,TGTGCCATCAGTGAGACCCGACAAGGGTCGTATCAGCCCCAGCATTTT,CAISETRQGSYQPQHF
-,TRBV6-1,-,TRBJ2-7,TGTGCCAGCAGTGCCCACCAGCGGCAAAGCTCCTACGAGCAGTACTTC,CASSAHQRQSSYEQYF
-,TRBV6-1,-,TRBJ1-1,TGTGCCAGCAGCCGATCGAGGGTTGGTGGAACTGAAGCTTTCTTT,CASSRSRVGGTEAFF
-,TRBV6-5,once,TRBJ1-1,TGTGCCAGCCGACGGGGGGGGACGAACACTGAAGCTTTCTTT,CASRRGGTNTEAFF
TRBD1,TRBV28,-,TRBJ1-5,TGTGCCAGCAGTTTATTTTCAATAAGGACAGGGGGCTTACAGCCCCAGCATTTT,CASSLFSIRTGGLQPQHF
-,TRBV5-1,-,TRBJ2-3,TGCGCCAGCAGCCGAAACGTCGCGGGATCCCAGGGAGATACGCAGTATTTT,CASSRNVAGSQGDTQYF
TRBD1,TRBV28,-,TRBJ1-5,TGTGCCAGCAGTGCATCGGGACAGGGGAATCAGCCCCAGCATTTT,CASSASGQGNQPQHF
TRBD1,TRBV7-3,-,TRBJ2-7,TGTGCCAGCAGTTTAGACAGGGGCCCCTACGAGCAGTACTTC,CASSLDRGPYEQYF
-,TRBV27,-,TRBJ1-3,TGTGCCAGCAGTTTATCAGGACTCTCTGGAAACACCATATATTTT,CASSLSGLSGNTIYF
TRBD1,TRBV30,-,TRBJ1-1,TGTGCCTGGGGACAGGGGAACACTGAAGCTTTCTTT,CAWGQGNTEAFF
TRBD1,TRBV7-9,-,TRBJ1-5,TGTGCCAGCAGCTTAGTCGGACAGGGGGCCCGTCAGCCCCAGCATTTT,CASSLVGQGARQPQHF
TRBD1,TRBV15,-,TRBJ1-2,TGTGCCACCCTCGTGGGACAGGGAATGGGGGGCTACACCTTC,CATLVGQGMGGYTF
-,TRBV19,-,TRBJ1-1,TGTGCCAGTAGTAAGTACATGGCGGGAACTGAAGCTTTCTTT,CASSKYMAGTEAFF
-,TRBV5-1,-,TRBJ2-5,TGCGCCAGCAGCCGTACCGGGACTCGAGAAGAGACCCAGTACTTC,CASSRTGTREETQYF
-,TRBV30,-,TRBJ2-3,TGTGCCTGGAGTGTTGGTAACACAGATACGCAGTATTTT,CAWSVGNTDTQYF
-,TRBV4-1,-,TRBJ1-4,TGCGCCAGCAGCCAAGATCCCCCAGACCAGAAAACAACTAATGAAAAACTGTTTTTT,CASSQDPPDQKTTNEKLFF
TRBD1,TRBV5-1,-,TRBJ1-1,TGCGCCAGCAGTCGCGGGACAGGGGAAGACACTGAAGCTTTCTTT,CASSRGTGEDTEAFF
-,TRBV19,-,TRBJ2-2,TGTGCCAGTAGTATTTCCAGCGGCCTAACTAACACCGGGGAGCTGTTTTTT,CASSISSGLTNTGELFF
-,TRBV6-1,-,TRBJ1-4,TGTGCCAGCAGTGAGCGTGCAACTAATGAAAAACTGTTTTTT,CASSERATNEKLFF
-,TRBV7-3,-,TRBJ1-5,TGTGCCAGCAGCACAACGACAAATCAGCCCCAGCATTTT,CASSTTTNQPQHF
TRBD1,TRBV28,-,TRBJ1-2,TGTGCCAGCAGCCCTCTAGGGACAGGGGCTAACTATGGCTACACCTTC,CASSPLGTGANYGYTF
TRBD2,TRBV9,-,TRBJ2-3,TGTGCCAGCAGCGAAAAATGGTTGGCTAGCGGGATAACAGATACGCAGTATTTT,CASSEKWLASGITDTQYF
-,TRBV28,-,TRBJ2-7,TGTGCCAGCAGTTTAGTGGGGGGAGGCGAGCAGTACTTC,CASSLVGGGEQYF
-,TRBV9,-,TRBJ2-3,TGTGCCAGCAGCTTACAGGGCACAGATACGCAGTATTTT,CASSLQGTDTQYF
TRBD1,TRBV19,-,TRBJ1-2,TGTGCCAGTAGGCGACAGGGAATGATCTATGGCTACACCTTC,CASRRQGMIYGYTF
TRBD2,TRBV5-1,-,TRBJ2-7,TGCGCCAGCAGCTCACTGGGGACTAGCGGATACGAGCAGTACTTC,CASSSLGTSGYEQYF
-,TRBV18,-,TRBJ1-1,TGTGCCAGCTCAAGGGTGAGGGACACTGAAGCTTTCTTT,CASSRVRDTEAFF
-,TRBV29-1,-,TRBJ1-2,TGCAGCACGTTCCCGGAAACAGGTTCCCCCGAGGGCTATGGCTACACCTTC,CSTFPETGSPEGYGYTF
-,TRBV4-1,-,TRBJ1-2,TGCGCCAGCAGCCAAGAGGTGAACCGCTATGGCTACACCTTC,CASSQEVNRYGYTF